This entry lists 21 T cell receptor beta chains sequenced from one sample in a study of response to subunit inactivated influenza vaccine. TCRdb analysed the RT-PCR reads with MiXCR anew, one entry per CDR3 protein. The sample holds around 520,000 distinct CDR3 sequences; approximately 12% are singletons and the top ten take more than 8.5%. Sample: PBMCs from blood, taken on the day of vaccination. These receptors all come from a man aged 50-59 years who received an inactivated influenza vaccine.

This clonotype was seen many times. This rearrangement joins TRBV20-1 to TRBJ1-2; 7 bases fit TRBD1. After removal of 6 bases from V and 0 bases from J, the junction contained 1 base not matched to a gene. Germline V gene sequence: CDR1 DFQATT, CDR2 SNEGSKA (reference sequence). This CDR3 region has 12 residues. The CDR3, as DNA: TGCAGTGCCACAGGGGCTAACTATGGCTACACCTTC. It encodes CSATGANYGYTF.

In this sample, this clonotype turned up many times. The chain employs TRBV20-1 and TRBJ2-7; D not certain. This CDR3 comprises 15 residues. Trimming removed 0 bases from V and 3 bases from J, with 15 bases in between. The germline V gene encodes CDR1 DFQATT and CDR2 SNEGSKA (reference sequence). The CDR3, as DNA: TGCAGTGCTAGAGATTGGACGAGCGTTGACTACGAGCAGTACTTC. Translated: CSARDWTSVDYEQYF.

For the CDR3, the DNA is TGCAGCACCTTGGGACAGCAAGGAGGCATTCAGTACTTC. Residues: CSTLGQQGGIQYF. The chain combines TRBV29-1 with TRBJ2-4, with 7 bases aligning to TRBD1. Looked up from germline, CDR1 is SQVTM and CDR2 is ANQGSEA. The CDR3 spans 13 residues. Trimming at V came to 8 bases and at J to 9 bases, leaving 13 bases not matched to a gene.

The V gene is TRBV5-6, the J gene TRBJ2-7; D may correspond to TRBD1 or TRBD2 (5 bases each). CDR3 size: 16 residues. V shed 4 bases and J shed 3 bases, with 20 bases lying between them. Germline CDR1 is SGHDT and CDR2 is YYEEEE. This CDR3 is CASSDKHISGSYEQYF. CDR3 bases: TGTGCCAGCAGCGACAAACACATTTCAGGGAGCTACGAGCAGTACTTC.

The chain is built from TRBV6-1 and TRBJ2-3; 8 bases match TRBD1. Germline values: CDR1 MNHNS, CDR2 SASEGT. V shed 3 bases, J shed 3 bases, and the junction held 5 bases outside the gene matches. The CDR3 runs to 15 residues. In nucleotides, the CDR3 is TGTGCCAGCAGTGACCGGGACAGGTGGACAGATACGCAGTATTTT. Translated: CASSDRDRWTDTQYF.

This sequence joins TRBV7-8 and TRBJ1-4; the D gene is possibly TRBD1 (5 bases). Trimming stripped 4 bases from V and 12 bases from J, with 21 bases between. Germline assignment: CDR1 SGHVS and CDR2 FQNEAQ. CDR3 length equals 15 residues. The CDR3 spells CASSWGPFGKKELFF. The CDR3 nucleotides read TGTGCCAGCAGCTGGGGACCGTTTGGGAAAAAGGAACTGTTTTTT. The variable domain in full, completed from reference TRBV7-8 and TRBJ1-4, reads GAGVSQSPRYKVAKRGQDVALRCDPISGHVSLFWYQQALGQGPEFLTYFQNEAQLDKSGLPSDRFFAERPEGSVSTLKIQRTQQEDSAVYLCASSWGPFGKKELFFGSGTQLSVL.

The chain links TRBV29-1 to TRBJ1-4; D possibly corresponds to TRBD1 (6 bases). V was shortened by 5 bases and J by 1 base, with 14 bases between the two germline ends. This CDR3 has 15 residues. Germline-derived CDR1 and CDR2 are SQVTM and ANQGSEA. The DNA of the CDR3 is TGCAGCGTTACGATTACAGGGATAACTAATGAAAAACTGTTTTTT. It specifies CSVTITGITNEKLFF.

The table lists this clonotype with a few counts. The rearrangement joins TRBV20-1 to TRBJ2-1, with 13 bases fitting TRBD2. The CDR3 length is 14 residues. V dropped 5 bases and J dropped 15; count of bases not matched to a gene: 13. CDR1 and CDR2 (germline): DFQATT, SNEGSKA (reference sequence). The CDR3 sequence is CSASTLAGGRYTFF. The CDR3 nucleotides read TGCAGTGCTTCCACACTAGCGGGAGGGCGTTATACGTTCTTC.

The chain carries TRBV7-8 and TRBJ2-3; D might be TRBD2 (6 bases). This CDR3 comprises 16 residues. Germline assignment: CDR1 SGHVS and CDR2 FQNEAQ. V shed 8 bases and J shed 2 bases, with 20 bases lying between them. The CDR3 loop is CASRGGGAAPTDTQYF. The CDR3 region has the DNA TGTGCCAGCCGGGGAGGCGGGGCGGCACCCACAGATACGCAGTATTTT.

The chain links TRBV4-3 to TRBJ2-1, with D possibly being TRBD2 (5 bases). The germline CDR1 and CDR2 sequences are LGHNA and YSLEER. The V gene lost 1 base and the J gene lost 2 bases, with 15 bases spanning the gap. CDR3 length: 17 amino acids. CDR3 sequence reads: CASSQGGPGDTYNEQFF. Written as DNA, the CDR3 is TGCGCCAGCAGCCAAGGCGGGCCAGGCGATACCTACAATGAGCAGTTCTTC.

Many counts were recorded for this clonotype. The gene calls are TRBV29-1 and TRBJ1-2; TRBD1 aligns across 7 bases. V gave up 4 bases and J gave up 4 bases; unmatched junction bases: 12. Germline-derived CDR1 and CDR2 are SQVTM and ANQGSEA. The CDR3 consists of 15 residues. The CDR3 is CSVVTHRGAGYGYTF. The CDR3 DNA is TGCAGCGTTGTGACTCACAGGGGAGCGGGCTATGGCTACACCTTC.

This clonotype was observed a handful of times. The V and J genes are TRBV7-9 and TRBJ1-1, with 8 bases matching TRBD1. Germline loops: CDR1 SEHNR, CDR2 FQNEAQ (reference sequence). The CDR3 loop spans 15 amino acids. Losses at the gene ends were 4 bases for V and 4 bases for J; bases not matched to a gene: 8. This CDR3 is CASSSAGGPFTEAFF. The DNA for the CDR3 is TGTGCCAGCAGCTCAGCAGGGGGCCCCTTCACTGAAGCTTTCTTT.

The chain carries TRBV19 and TRBJ1-6, with a tentative D call TRBD1 (6 bases). The CDR3 totals 13 residues. CDR1 and CDR2 from the germline V gene are LNHDA and SQIVND (reference sequence). Trimming took off 10 bases at V and 9 bases at J, with 16 bases between the two ends. In DNA, the CDR3 is TGTGCCACCAAGGGGGTAGGTGGTTCACCCCTCCACTTT. Protein product: CATKGVGGSPLHF.

A few counts support this clonotype. The CDR3 is CASSAPAGELYNEQFF. The CDR3 DNA follows: TGTGCCAGCAGCGCCCCGGCGGGGGAGCTTTACAATGAGCAGTTCTTC. V is TRBV9 and J is TRBJ2-1, with TRBD2 matching over 7 bases. Germline V CDR1 and CDR2: SGDLS, YYNGEE. The CDR3 loop spans 16 amino acids. The ends lost 3 bases at V and 4 bases at J; junction bases unmatched: 10.

The V and J genes are TRBV27 and TRBJ2-7; D possibly corresponds to TRBD2 (5 bases). CDR1 and CDR2 from the germline V gene are MNHEY and SMNVEV (reference sequence). The CDR3 length is 16 residues. Deletions cut 2 bases from V and 2 bases from J, with 16 bases between. The CDR3 DNA reads as TGTGCCAGCAGTTTAGTCCCCTGGGGAGAAACCTACGAGCAGTACTTC. Translation gives CASSLVPWGETYEQYF.

The chain uses TRBV6-4 and TRBJ2-1; D call uncertain. Germline CDR1 is MRHNA and CDR2 is SNTAGT. The ends were cut back, 5 bases at V and 7 bases at J, with 12 bases in the middle. The CDR3 runs 13 residues. Here the CDR3 DNA reads TGTGCCAGCAGTCTTTTAATTGGGAATGAGCAGTTCTTC. Its translation is CASSLLIGNEQFF.

The rearrangement uses TRBV6-1 and TRBJ2-2; 7 nucleotides match TRBD2. J was trimmed by 4 bases and V by 6 bases; bases with no gene match: 8. The germline V gene encodes CDR1 MNHNS and CDR2 SASEGT. This CDR3 has 15 residues. CDR3 in amino acids: CASSLQRGRTGELFF. The CDR3 nucleotides are TGTGCCAGCAGCCTCCAGCGGGGTCGCACCGGGGAGCTGTTTTTT.

This clonotype has only a few counts. The chain joins TRBV20-1 to TRBJ1-4, with 7 nucleotides matching TRBD1. The CDR3 consists of 16 residues. Looked up from germline, CDR1 is DFQATT and CDR2 is SNEGSKA (reference sequence). The trim removed 0 bases at V and 5 bases at J, leaving 9 bases unmatched. Here the CDR3 reads CSARDPLGQSNEKLFF. The CDR3 coding sequence is TGCAGTGCTAGAGACCCTTTGGGACAGTCAAATGAAAAACTGTTTTTT.

This clonotype came up many times. The chain employs TRBV6-2 or TRBV6-3 and TRBJ2-7, with 14 nucleotides matching TRBD2. V lost 7 bases and J lost 2; bases outside the gene matches: 4. The CDR3 has 15 amino acids. Germline V gives CDR1 MNHEY, CDR2 SVGEGT. The CDR3 nucleotides are TGTGCCAGCACCGGACTAGCGGGGGGCGCCTACGAGCAGTACTTC. Its protein product is CASTGLAGGAYEQYF.

This clonotype occurred many times. This chain connects TRBV7-2 to TRBJ1-5; D is unclear. The germline gives CDR1 SGHTA, CDR2 FQGNSA. V lost 5 bases, J lost 4 bases, and 15 bases lay in between. This CDR3 has 15 amino acids. The CDR3 is CASSLFPESNQPQHF. The CDR3 nucleotides read TGTGCCAGCAGCCTGTTCCCGGAGAGTAATCAGCCCCAGCATTTT.

In this sample, this clonotype turned up a few times. In DNA form, the CDR3 reads TGTGCCAGCAGCTTAGAACAGGGGACCTCCTACGAGCAGTACTTC. This encodes CASSLEQGTSYEQYF. The rearrangement links TRBV11-2 to TRBJ2-7, with TRBD1 matching over 7 bases. Trimming at V came to 0 bases and at J to 0 bases, leaving 2 bases not matched to a gene. CDR1 is SGHAT and CDR2 is FQNNGV in the germline V gene. The CDR3 totals 15 residues. Together with reference TRBV11-2 and TRBJ2-7, the CDR3 gives the full variable domain: EAGVAQSPRYKIIEKRQSVAFWCNPISGHATLYWYQQILGQGPKLLIQFQNNGVVDDSQLPKDRFSAERLKGVDSTLKIQPAKLEDSAVYLCASSLEQGTSYEQYFGPGTRLTVT.